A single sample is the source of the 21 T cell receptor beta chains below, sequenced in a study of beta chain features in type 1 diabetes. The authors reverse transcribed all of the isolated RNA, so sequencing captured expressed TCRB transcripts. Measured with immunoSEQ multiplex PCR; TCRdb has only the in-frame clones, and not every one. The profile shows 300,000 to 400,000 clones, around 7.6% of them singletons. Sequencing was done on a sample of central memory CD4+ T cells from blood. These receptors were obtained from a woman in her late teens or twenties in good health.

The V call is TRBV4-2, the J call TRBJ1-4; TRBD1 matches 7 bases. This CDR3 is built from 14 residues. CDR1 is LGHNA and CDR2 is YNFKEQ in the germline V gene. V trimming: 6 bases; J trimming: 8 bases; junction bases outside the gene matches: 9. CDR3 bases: TGTGCCAGCAGTCAGACAGGGCTGGAGGAAAAACTGTTTTTT. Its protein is CASSQTGLEEKLFF.

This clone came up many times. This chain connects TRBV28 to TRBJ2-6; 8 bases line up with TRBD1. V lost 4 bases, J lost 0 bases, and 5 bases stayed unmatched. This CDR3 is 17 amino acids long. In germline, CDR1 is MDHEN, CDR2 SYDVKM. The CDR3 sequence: CASSWGTGRSGANVLTF. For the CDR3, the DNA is TGTGCCAGCAGTTGGGGGACAGGCCGCTCTGGGGCCAACGTCCTGACTTTC. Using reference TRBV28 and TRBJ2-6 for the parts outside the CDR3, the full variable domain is DVKVTQSSRYLVKRTGEKVFLECVQDMDHENMFWYRQDPGLGLRLIYFSYDVKMKEKGDIPEGYSVSREKKERFSLILESASTNQTSMYLCASSWGTGRSGANVLTFGAGSRLTVL.

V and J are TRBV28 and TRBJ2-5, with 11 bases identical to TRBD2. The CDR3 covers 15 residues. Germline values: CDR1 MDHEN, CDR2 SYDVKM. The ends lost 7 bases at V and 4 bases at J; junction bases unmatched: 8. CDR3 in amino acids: CASNGRTSGRETQYF. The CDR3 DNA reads TGTGCCAGCAATGGTCGTACTAGCGGGAGAGAGACCCAGTACTTC.

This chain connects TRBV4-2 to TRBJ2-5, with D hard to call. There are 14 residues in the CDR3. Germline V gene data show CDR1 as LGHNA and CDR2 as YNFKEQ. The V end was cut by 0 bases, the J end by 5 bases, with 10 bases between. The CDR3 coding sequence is TGTGCCAGCAGCCAAGAAAGTAGAACGGAGACCCAGTACTTC. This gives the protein CASSQESRTETQYF.

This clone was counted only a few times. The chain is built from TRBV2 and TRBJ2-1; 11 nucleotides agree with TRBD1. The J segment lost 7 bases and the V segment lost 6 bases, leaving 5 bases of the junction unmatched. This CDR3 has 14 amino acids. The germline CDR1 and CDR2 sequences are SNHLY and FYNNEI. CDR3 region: CASRGDRGLNEQFF. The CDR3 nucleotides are TGTGCCAGCAGGGGGGACAGGGGGTTAAATGAGCAGTTCTTC.

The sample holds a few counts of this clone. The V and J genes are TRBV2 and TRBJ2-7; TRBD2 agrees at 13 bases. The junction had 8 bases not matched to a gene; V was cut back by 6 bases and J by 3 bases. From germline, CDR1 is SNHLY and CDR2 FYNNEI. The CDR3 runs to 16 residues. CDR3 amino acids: CASSLGTSGTDYEQYF. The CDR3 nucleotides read TGTGCCAGCAGCCTAGGGACTAGCGGGACCGACTACGAGCAGTACTTC.

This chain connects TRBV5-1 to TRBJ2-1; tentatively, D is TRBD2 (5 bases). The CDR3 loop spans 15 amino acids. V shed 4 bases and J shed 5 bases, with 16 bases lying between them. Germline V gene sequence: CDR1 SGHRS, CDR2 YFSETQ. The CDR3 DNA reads TGCGCCAGCAGCGATTCCGGAGGTCTTCACAATGAGCAGTTCTTC. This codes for CASSDSGGLHNEQFF.

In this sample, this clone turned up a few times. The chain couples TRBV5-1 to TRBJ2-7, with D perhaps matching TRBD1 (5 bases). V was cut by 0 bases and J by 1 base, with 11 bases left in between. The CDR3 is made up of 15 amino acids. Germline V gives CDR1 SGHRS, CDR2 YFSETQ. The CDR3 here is CASSLGGLMSYEQYF. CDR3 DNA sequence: TGCGCCAGCAGCTTGGGGGGCCTCATGTCCTACGAGCAGTACTTC.

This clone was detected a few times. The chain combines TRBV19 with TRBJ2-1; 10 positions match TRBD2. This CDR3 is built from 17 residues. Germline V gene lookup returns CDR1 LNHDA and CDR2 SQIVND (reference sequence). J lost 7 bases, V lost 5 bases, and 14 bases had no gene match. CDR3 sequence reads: CASSHPGASGRRNEQFF. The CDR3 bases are TGTGCCAGTAGTCACCCAGGGGCTAGCGGGAGACGGAATGAGCAGTTCTTC. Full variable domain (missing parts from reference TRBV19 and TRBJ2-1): DGGITQSPKYLFRKEGQNVTLSCEQNLNHDAMYWYRQDPGQGLRLIYYSQIVNDFQKGDIAEGYSVSREKKESFPLTVTSAQKNPTAFYLCASSHPGASGRRNEQFFGPGTRLTVL.

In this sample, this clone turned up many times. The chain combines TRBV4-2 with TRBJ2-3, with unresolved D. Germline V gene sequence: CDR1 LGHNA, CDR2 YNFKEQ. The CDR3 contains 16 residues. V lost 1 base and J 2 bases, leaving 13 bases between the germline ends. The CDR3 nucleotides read TGTGCCAGCAGCCAAGGGAATAGCTTCACCACAGATACGCAGTATTTT. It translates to CASSQGNSFTTDTQYF.

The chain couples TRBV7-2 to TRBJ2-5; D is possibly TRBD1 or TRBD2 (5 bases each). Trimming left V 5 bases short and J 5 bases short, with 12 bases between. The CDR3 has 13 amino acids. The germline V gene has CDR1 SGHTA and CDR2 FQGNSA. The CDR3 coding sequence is TGTGCCAGCAGCACGTATCGGGGCGAGACCCAGTACTTC. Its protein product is CASSTYRGETQYF.

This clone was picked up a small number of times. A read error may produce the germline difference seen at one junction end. This CDR3 is CASSQDRSEPGVF. CDR3 nucleotides: TGTGCCAGCTCCCAGGACAGATCGGAACCAGGGGTCTTC. The gene calls are TRBV18 and TRBJ2-7, with a weak D call TRBD1 (6 bases). There are 13 residues in the CDR3. The germline gives CDR1 KGHSH, CDR2 LQKENI.

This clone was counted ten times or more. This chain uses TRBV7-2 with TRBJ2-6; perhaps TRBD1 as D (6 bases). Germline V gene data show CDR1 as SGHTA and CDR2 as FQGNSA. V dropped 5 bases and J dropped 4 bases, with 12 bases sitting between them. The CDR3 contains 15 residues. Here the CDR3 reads CASSPSGQGANVLTF. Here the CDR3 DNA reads TGTGCCAGCAGCCCCTCCGGACAGGGGGCCAACGTCCTGACTTTC.

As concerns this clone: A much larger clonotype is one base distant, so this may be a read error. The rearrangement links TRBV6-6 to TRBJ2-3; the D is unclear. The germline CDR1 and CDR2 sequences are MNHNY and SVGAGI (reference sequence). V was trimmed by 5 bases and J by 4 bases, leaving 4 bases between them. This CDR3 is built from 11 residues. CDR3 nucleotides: TGTGCCAGCAGTCGATCAGATACGCAGTATTTT. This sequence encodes CASSRSDTQYF.

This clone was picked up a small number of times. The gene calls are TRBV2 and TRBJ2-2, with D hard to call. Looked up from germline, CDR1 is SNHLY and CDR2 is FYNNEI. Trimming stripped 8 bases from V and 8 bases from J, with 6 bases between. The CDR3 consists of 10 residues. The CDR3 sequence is CASRRGELFF. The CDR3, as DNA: TGTGCCAGCCGCAGGGGGGAGCTGTTTTTT. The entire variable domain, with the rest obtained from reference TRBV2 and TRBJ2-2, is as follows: EPEVTQTPSHQVTQMGQEVILRCVPISNHLYFYWYRQILGQKVEFLVSFYNNEISEKSEIFDDQFSVERPDGSNFTLKIRSTKLEDSAMYFCASRRGELFFGEGSRLTVL.

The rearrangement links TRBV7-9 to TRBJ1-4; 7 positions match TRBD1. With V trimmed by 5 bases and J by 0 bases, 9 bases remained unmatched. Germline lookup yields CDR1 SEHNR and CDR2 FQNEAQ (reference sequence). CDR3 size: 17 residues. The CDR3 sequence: CASSHKDRSATNEKLFF. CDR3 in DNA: TGTGCCAGCAGCCATAAGGACAGGTCCGCAACTAATGAAAAACTGTTTTTT.

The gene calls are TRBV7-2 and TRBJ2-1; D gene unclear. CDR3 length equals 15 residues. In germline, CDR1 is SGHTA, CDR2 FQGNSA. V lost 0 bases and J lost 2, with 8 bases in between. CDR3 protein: CASSLAAAPYNEQFF. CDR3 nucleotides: TGTGCCAGCAGCTTAGCCGCGGCCCCCTACAATGAGCAGTTCTTC.

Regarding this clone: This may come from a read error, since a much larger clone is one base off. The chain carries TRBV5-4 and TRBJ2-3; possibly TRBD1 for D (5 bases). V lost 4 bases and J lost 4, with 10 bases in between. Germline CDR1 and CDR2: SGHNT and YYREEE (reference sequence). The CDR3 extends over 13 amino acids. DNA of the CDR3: TGTGCCAGCAGCGGGCAGGGTGCAGATACGCAGTATTTT. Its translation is CASSGQGADTQYF.

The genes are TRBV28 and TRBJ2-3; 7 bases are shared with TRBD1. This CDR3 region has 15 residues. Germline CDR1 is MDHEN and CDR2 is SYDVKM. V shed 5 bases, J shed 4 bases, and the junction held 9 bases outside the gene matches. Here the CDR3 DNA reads TGTGCCAGCAGTAGGGGGCTAGCTGTACCAGATACGCAGTATTTT. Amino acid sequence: CASSRGLAVPDTQYF. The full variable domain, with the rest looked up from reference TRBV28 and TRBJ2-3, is DVKVTQSSRYLVKRTGEKVFLECVQDMDHENMFWYRQDPGLGLRLIYFSYDVKMKEKGDIPEGYSVSREKKERFSLILESASTNQTSMYLCASSRGLAVPDTQYFGPGTRLTVL.

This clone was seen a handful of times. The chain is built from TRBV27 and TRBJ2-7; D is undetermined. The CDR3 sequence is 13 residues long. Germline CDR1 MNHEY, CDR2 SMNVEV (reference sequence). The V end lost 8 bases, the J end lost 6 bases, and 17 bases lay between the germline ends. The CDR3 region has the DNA TGTGCCAGCCGAGGCCCCCTGCCTCGCGAGCAGTACTTC. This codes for CASRGPLPREQYF.

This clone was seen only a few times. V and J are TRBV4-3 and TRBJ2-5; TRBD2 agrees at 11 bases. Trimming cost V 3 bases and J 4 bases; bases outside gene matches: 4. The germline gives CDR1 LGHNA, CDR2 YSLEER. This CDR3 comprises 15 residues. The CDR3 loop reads CASSHGGLAGETQYF. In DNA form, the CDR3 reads TGCGCCAGCAGCCACGGAGGACTAGCGGGAGAGACCCAGTACTTC.